The 31 T cell receptor beta chains in this list originate from one sample, sequenced in a study of T-cell memory formation after mild COVID-19. One entry per CDR3 protein results from TCRdb running MiXCR on the 5' RACE reads. The repertoire holds hundreds of thousands of distinct CDR3 sequences, with around 30% as singletons. Sequenced input: PBMCs or a T cell subset sorted from them (not recorded which). These receptor sequences come from an adult woman who had mild COVID-19 (a few samples of this study predate the infection). Cell type and time point are not known.

The chain employs TRBV2 and TRBJ2-7, with 7 bases matching TRBD1. Germline values: CDR1 SNHLY, CDR2 FYNNEI. The length of the CDR3 is 15 residues. The J segment lost 3 bases and the V segment lost 6 bases, leaving 11 bases of the junction unmatched. CDR3 coding DNA: TGTGCCAGCAGCCACGGGACAGCCGCCGTCTACGAGCAGTACTTC. Amino acids: CASSHGTAAVYEQYF.

In nucleotides, the CDR3 is TGTGCCAGCAGTTACAGGCAGACGGGGGGAGAGCAGTACTTC. Its protein product is CASSYRQTGGEQYF. This sequence joins TRBV6-5 and TRBJ2-7; TRBD2 aligns across 7 bases. CDR3 size: 14 residues. Germline V gene lookup returns CDR1 MNHEY and CDR2 SVGAGI. The ends lost 2 bases at V and 7 bases at J; junction bases unmatched: 8.

The table lists this clonotype with a few counts. The V gene is TRBV29-1, the J gene TRBJ2-5; D is perhaps TRBD1 (5 bases). The CDR3 is 10 residues long. V lost 5 bases and J 5 bases, leaving 6 bases between the germline ends. Germline CDR1 reads SQVTM; CDR2 reads ANQGSEA. CDR3 bases: TGCAGCGTTCCAGGGGAGACCCAGTACTTC. This encodes CSVPGETQYF.

This clonotype was seen only a few times. The rearrangement joins TRBV29-1 to TRBJ2-1; D is undetermined. Germline V gene sequence: CDR1 SQVTM, CDR2 ANQGSEA. V was pared by 3 bases and J by 0 bases, with 9 bases between. This CDR3 spans 14 amino acids. The CDR3 protein is CSVEVPSSYNEQFF. DNA of the CDR3: TGCAGCGTTGAGGTACCGAGCTCCTACAATGAGCAGTTCTTC.

V and J are TRBV6-5 and TRBJ2-2; 10 nucleotides match TRBD1. V lost 5 bases, J lost 1 base, and 4 bases stayed unmatched. The CDR3 runs to 16 residues. The V gene's germline CDR1 is MNHEY and CDR2 SVGAGI. The CDR3 region has the DNA TGTGCCAGCAGTCGGACAGGGGGTTGGAACACCGGGGAGCTGTTTTTT. Translated, it gives CASSRTGGWNTGELFF.

This chain connects TRBV7-8 to TRBJ1-1, with TRBD1 matching over 7 bases. With 3 bases clipped from V and 5 bases from J, the junction kept 12 bases outside the gene matches. The CDR3 length is 16 residues. Germline V gene data show CDR1 as SGHVS and CDR2 as FQNEAQ. In DNA form, the CDR3 reads TGTGCCAGCAGCTTTCCAGGACAGGCAGGTGGGACTGAAGCTTTCTTT. Residues: CASSFPGQAGGTEAFF.

The chain links TRBV7-8 to TRBJ2-2, with TRBD1 matching 7 bases. Germline values: CDR1 SGHVS, CDR2 FQNEAQ. The CDR3 consists of 16 residues. Trimming cost V 4 bases and J 4 bases; bases outside gene matches: 9. CDR3: CASSSVRGPGTGELFF. The CDR3, as DNA: TGTGCCAGCAGCTCCGTGAGGGGGCCGGGCACCGGGGAGCTGTTTTTT.

The gene calls are TRBV7-6 and TRBJ2-1; 9 nucleotides agree with TRBD2. Germline assignment: CDR1 SGHVS and CDR2 FNYEAQ. There are 16 residues in the CDR3. V lost 4 bases to trimming and J lost 4 bases; unmatched junction nucleotides: 8. The CDR3 is CASSSPTSGVYNEQFF. The CDR3 bases are TGTGCCAGCAGCTCTCCGACTAGCGGAGTTTACAATGAGCAGTTCTTC.

This clonotype has only a few counts. The chain uses TRBV4-2 and TRBJ2-5, with 14 bases lining up with TRBD2. V lost 4 bases to trimming and J lost 5 bases; unmatched junction nucleotides: 3. Germline CDR1 LGHNA, CDR2 YNFKEQ. This CDR3 has 15 amino acids. The CDR3 nucleotides are TGTGCCAGCAGCCCGGGACTAGCGGGAGCGGAGACCCAGTACTTC. Protein sequence: CASSPGLAGAETQYF.

The chain has TRBV7-2 and TRBJ2-1, with TRBD2 matching over 9 bases. Germline CDR1 is SGHTA and CDR2 is FQGNSA. The CDR3 covers 15 residues. Unmatched junction bases numbered 10, after V lost 6 bases and J lost 7 bases. CDR3 loop: CASRGVAGARNEQFF. CDR3 sequence (DNA): TGTGCCAGCAGAGGGGTAGCGGGAGCTCGGAATGAGCAGTTCTTC.

This clonotype has only a few counts. The rearrangement uses TRBV7-8 and TRBJ2-3; 8 nucleotides line up with TRBD1. V shed 0 bases, J shed 6 bases, and the junction held 11 bases outside the gene matches. Germline V gene lookup returns CDR1 SGHVS and CDR2 FQNEAQ. This CDR3 region has 17 residues. As DNA, the CDR3 is TGTGCCAGCAGCTTAGCGCTTCAGGGGGCGAACCGGGATACGCAGTATTTT. Translating gives CASSLALQGANRDTQYF.

There are a few counts of this clonotype. This sequence joins TRBV6-2 or TRBV6-3 and TRBJ2-7, with D possibly being TRBD2 (5 bases). The CDR3 has 15 residues. With 3 bases removed from V and 2 bases from J, the gap between germline ends came to 14 bases. Per germline, CDR1 MNHEY and CDR2 SVGEGT. The CDR3 DNA sequence: TGTGCCAGCAGTTATGATTTAGCGAGAGCCTACGAGCAGTACTTC. It is translated as CASSYDLARAYEQYF.

This clonotype was seen a few times. The chain has TRBV12-3 or TRBV12-4 and TRBJ2-5; the D gene is possibly TRBD1 (6 bases). Between the trimmed V and J ends, which lost 5 bases and 1 base, there was a span of 11 bases. The CDR3 extends over 14 amino acids. The chain's CDR3 is CASSRTEGQETQYF. CDR3 coding DNA: TGTGCCAGCAGTAGGACAGAGGGCCAAGAGACCCAGTACTTC.

The rearrangement links TRBV27 to TRBJ2-7; 7 nucleotides agree with TRBD1. The CDR3 has 16 residues. The germline gives CDR1 MNHEY, CDR2 SMNVEV (reference sequence). V dropped 5 bases and J dropped 0; count of bases not matched to a gene: 10. CDR3 DNA sequence: TGTGCCAGCAGTCAAGGGACAGAAGGATACTCCTACGAGCAGTACTTC. It encodes CASSQGTEGYSYEQYF.

The genes are TRBV15 and TRBJ2-3; a weak D match, TRBD1 (6 bases). Looked up from germline, CDR1 is LNHNV and CDR2 is YYDKDF (reference sequence). The CDR3 runs to 15 residues. V lost 1 base and J 2 bases, leaving 10 bases between the germline ends. The CDR3 here is CATSRVWGLTDTQYF. CDR3 nucleotides: TGTGCCACCAGCAGAGTTTGGGGGCTCACAGATACGCAGTATTTT.

This clonotype has a handful of counts. V and J are TRBV12-3 or TRBV12-4 and TRBJ2-2, with D perhaps matching TRBD1 (6 bases). Trimming shortened V by 5 bases and J by 9 bases, and 13 bases separated the two germline ends. The length of the CDR3 is 13 residues. The CDR3 DNA follows: TGTGCCAGCAGTCCATCGACAGGATGGGAGCTGTTTTTT. It encodes CASSPSTGWELFF.

Only a few counts were recorded for this clonotype. This chain links TRBV5-1 with TRBJ2-3; TRBD2 might be the D (6 bases). Germline assignment: CDR1 SGHRS and CDR2 YFSETQ. CDR3 size: 16 residues. V gave up 1 base and J gave up 4 bases, with 16 bases separating them. CDR3 nucleotide sequence: TGCGCCAGCAGCTTGTGGGGAGCGGGCCTCGCAGATACGCAGTATTTT. It translates to CASSLWGAGLADTQYF.

The chain carries TRBV18 and TRBJ2-1, with D perhaps TRBD2 (6 bases). The CDR3 consists of 14 residues. The V gene's germline CDR1 is KGHSH and CDR2 LQKENI. Trimming took 6 bases from V and 1 from J, leaving 10 bases between them. CDR3 coding DNA: TGTGCCAGCTCTCCAGCGGGTTCCTACAATGAGCAGTTCTTC. The encoded protein is CASSPAGSYNEQFF.

The chain couples TRBV12-3 or TRBV12-4 to TRBJ2-7; D tentatively fits TRBD1 or TRBD2 (5 bases each). CDR3 length equals 16 residues. Trimming pared 4 bases from V and 2 bases from J, leaving 18 bases between. Written as DNA, the CDR3 is TGTGCCAGCAGTTCCGCCGGGACCGCCGACCCCTACGAGCAGTACTTC. Residues: CASSSAGTADPYEQYF.

This clonotype has more than one count but fewer than ten. The V and J genes are TRBV12-3 or TRBV12-4 and TRBJ2-3, with 12 bases matching TRBD2. V lost 5 bases to trimming and J lost 0 bases; unmatched junction nucleotides: 3. The CDR3 covers 16 residues. The CDR3 spells CASSTGLAGSTDTQYF. The CDR3 DNA sequence: TGTGCCAGCAGTACCGGACTAGCGGGAAGCACAGATACGCAGTATTTT.

With regard to this clonotype: The junction shows a germline mismatch at one end, possibly a read error. The chain is built from TRBV6-1 and TRBJ2-1; D ambiguous. CDR1 and CDR2 (germline): MNHNS, SASEGT. This CDR3 comprises 14 residues. The CDR3 coding sequence is TGTGCCAGCCGTGAGGTCGCTTCCTACAATGAGCAGTTCTTC. Amino acids: CASREVASYNEQFF.

This clonotype has only one observation. The rearrangement joins TRBV4-1 to TRBJ2-7; weak D call: TRBD2 (6 bases). Per the germline V gene, CDR1 is MGHRA and CDR2 is YSYEKL. The CDR3 covers 15 residues. The germline V and J ends were trimmed by 3 bases and 2 bases, with 14 bases remaining between them. CDR3: CASSQETREAYEQYF. For the CDR3, the DNA is TGCGCCAGCAGCCAGGAGACCAGGGAGGCCTACGAGCAGTACTTC.

The chain carries TRBV24-1 and TRBJ1-5; 8 bases are a match to TRBD1. After removal of 9 bases from V and 0 bases from J, the junction contained 3 bases not matched to a gene. Germline values: CDR1 KGHDR, CDR2 SFDVKD. The CDR3 totals 14 residues. The CDR3 sequence is CATQGASSNQPQHF. DNA for the CDR3: TGTGCCACCCAGGGGGCCAGTAGCAATCAGCCCCAGCATTTT.

The genes are TRBV11-2 and TRBJ2-1, with 8 nucleotides matching TRBD2. Per germline, CDR1 SGHAT and CDR2 FQNNGV. The V segment lost 3 bases and the J segment 11 bases; nucleotides outside the gene matches: 6. The CDR3 runs 13 residues. Here the CDR3 DNA reads TGTGCCAGCAGCTTCGGCGGGGGGTCTAAGCAGTTCTTC. This gives the protein CASSFGGGSKQFF.

This clonotype was seen ten or more times. This chain connects TRBV5-5 to TRBJ2-1; possibly TRBD2 for D (5 bases). V dropped 4 bases and J dropped 0 bases, with 11 bases sitting between them. Germline V CDR1 and CDR2: SGHKS, YYEKEE (reference sequence). The CDR3 has 15 residues. In DNA, the CDR3 is TGTGCCAGCAGCGCAGGACGGGGCTCCTACAATGAGCAGTTCTTC. This translates into CASSAGRGSYNEQFF.

The J gene is TRBJ1-3, the V gene TRBV21-1; the listed D gene, TRBD1, was not tested against the DNA. TRBV21-1 is annotated as a pseudogene. CDR3 length: 15 amino acids. This CDR3 reads CASTPAGGSGNTIYF. In nucleotides, the CDR3 is TGTGCCAGCACGCCAGCAGGGGGCTCTGGAAACACCATATATTTT.

This clonotype was seen more than once but under ten times. The J gene is TRBJ2-7, the V gene TRBV20-1; no firm D call. Germline-derived CDR1 and CDR2 are DFQATT and SNEGSKA (reference sequence). This CDR3 spans 13 amino acids. With 0 bases removed from V and 9 bases from J, the gap between germline ends came to 15 bases. CDR3 sequence (DNA): TGCAGTGCTAGAGATCATGGTTTCCCGCTGCAGTACTTC. Translating it yields CSARDHGFPLQYF.

This sequence joins TRBV7-2 and TRBJ1-2; TRBD1 might be the D (6 bases). The CDR3 runs to 15 residues. V dropped 4 bases and J dropped 8 bases, with 20 bases sitting between them. Looked up from germline, CDR1 is SGHTA and CDR2 is FQGNSA. The CDR3 here is CASSSGGAGRGGYTF. The CDR3 nucleotides are TGTGCCAGCAGCTCGGGGGGCGCGGGCCGGGGCGGCTACACCTTC.

V is TRBV6-2 or TRBV6-3 and J is TRBJ2-2; TRBD1 is a possible D gene (6 bases). The CDR3 runs to 14 residues. The V gene's germline CDR1 is MNHEY and CDR2 SVGEGT. V was cut by 5 bases and J by 6 bases, with 13 bases left in between. CDR3 sequence reads: CASSRSGTPGELFF. In DNA, the CDR3 is TGTGCCAGCAGTCGTTCCGGGACACCCGGGGAGCTGTTTTTT.

This chain links TRBV7-9 with TRBJ2-1; D uncertain. V was pared by 0 bases and J by 0 bases, with 9 bases between. From germline, CDR1 is SEHNR and CDR2 FQNEAQ (reference sequence). This CDR3 has 16 amino acids. CDR3 region: CASSLAYGSSYNEQFF. The CDR3, as DNA: TGTGCCAGCAGCTTAGCTTACGGTAGCTCCTACAATGAGCAGTTCTTC.

The sample holds a few counts of this clonotype. In DNA, the CDR3 is TGCAGTGCTAGAGGATCGGGACCGGGACTAGCGGGATACAATGAGCAGTTCTTC. As protein: CSARGSGPGLAGYNEQFF. The J gene is TRBJ2-1, the V gene TRBV20-1; TRBD2 aligns across 13 bases. The CDR3 is 18 residues long. Per the germline V gene, CDR1 is DFQATT and CDR2 is SNEGSKA (reference sequence). Germline trimming cut 1 base from V and 4 bases from J; bases unmatched to any gene: 10.